These 23 T cell receptor beta chains were all obtained from the same sample, sequenced in a study of blood T cell repertoires in COVID-19. Sequencing used immunoSEQ multiplex PCR; TCRdb keeps in-frame clones, though not all of them. The profile shows about 170,000 clones, around four fifths of them singletons. Sequenced sample: PBMCs or T cells enriched from blood (not recorded which). The origin of the receptors is a woman aged 45 to 65 who had recovered from COVID-19.

The chain joins TRBV30 to TRBJ1-6; D ambiguous. Germline CDR1 GTSNPN, CDR2 SVGIG (reference sequence). The germline V and J ends were trimmed by 4 bases and 3 bases, with 13 bases remaining between them. This CDR3 is 15 amino acids long. In nucleotides, the CDR3 is TGTGCCTGGACCCACCCCGGGATCTATAATTCACCCCTCCACTTT. Its protein product is CAWTHPGIYNSPLHF.

The J gene is TRBJ2-3, the V gene TRBV11-2; D is perhaps TRBD2 (6 bases). This CDR3 spans 15 amino acids. The V end was cut by 5 bases, the J end by 5 bases, with 17 bases between. Germline assignment: CDR1 SGHAT and CDR2 FQNNGV. The CDR3 loop is CASSQGTTGGDTQYF. Written as DNA, the CDR3 is TGTGCCAGCAGCCAAGGGACCACCGGGGGAGATACGCAGTATTTT.

A single count supports this clone. The rearrangement links TRBV28 to TRBJ1-3, with D possibly TRBD1 on 5 matching bases. This CDR3 is 15 amino acids long. With 6 bases removed from V and 0 bases from J, the gap between germline ends came to 12 bases. The V gene's germline CDR1 is MDHEN and CDR2 SYDVKM. DNA for the CDR3: TGTGCCAGCAGAGGGACTGCCGGCTCTGGAAACACCATATATTTT. Its protein is CASRGTAGSGNTIYF.

This chain uses TRBV6-5 with TRBJ1-4; D may be TRBD1 (6 bases). With 2 bases removed from V and 8 bases from J, the gap between germline ends came to 12 bases. The CDR3 runs 14 residues. Germline CDR1 is MNHEY and CDR2 is SVGAGI. CDR3 nucleotide sequence: TGTGCCAGCAGTTACAACAGGGTTAACGAAAAACTGTTTTTT. As protein: CASSYNRVNEKLFF.

As to this clone: This specimen includes other DNA sequences encoding the same CDR3. The chain has TRBV5-1 and TRBJ2-3, with TRBD1 matching 8 bases. CDR3 size: 15 residues. Trimming removed 0 bases from V and 1 base from J; junction bases left unmatched: 1. The germline V gene has CDR1 SGHRS and CDR2 YFSETQ. CDR3 sequence: CASSLVGQGTDTQYF. The CDR3 nucleotides are TGCGCCAGCAGCTTGGTGGGACAGGGCACAGATACGCAGTATTTT. Looking up the rest from reference TRBV5-1 and TRBJ2-3 gives the full variable domain: KAGVTQTPRYLIKTRGQQVTLSCSPISGHRSVSWYQQTPGQGLQFLFEYFSETQRNKGNFPGRFSGRQFSNSRSEMNVSTLELGDSALYLCASSLVGQGTDTQYFGPGTRLTVL.

This chain joins TRBV29-1 and TRBJ2-1, with 11 bases lining up with TRBD2. CDR1 SQVTM and CDR2 ANQGSEA come from the germline V gene. Trimming cost V 7 bases and J 9 bases; bases outside gene matches: 11. This CDR3 has 14 residues. The CDR3 here is CSAPGLAVMGEQFF. The CDR3 region has the DNA TGCAGCGCCCCGGGACTAGCGGTCATGGGTGAGCAGTTCTTC.

The chain carries TRBV28 and TRBJ1-6, with D hard to call. The CDR3 consists of 17 residues. The germline V gene has CDR1 MDHEN and CDR2 SYDVKM. The V end lost 3 bases, the J end lost 0 bases, and 12 bases lay between the germline ends. CDR3 in DNA: TGTGCCAGCAGTTTCCGGCGCCGGAGCTCCTATAATTCACCCCTCCACTTT. Translated, it gives CASSFRRRSSYNSPLHF.

This clone turned up a few times. The chain uses TRBV11-1 and TRBJ1-1, with D hard to call. From germline, CDR1 is SGHAT and CDR2 FQDESV (reference sequence). This CDR3 is 14 amino acids long. V was clipped by 5 bases and J by 3 bases, with 13 bases between them. CDR3 sequence (DNA): TGTGCCAGCAGCCTGGCCATCGGGGACACTGAAGCTTTCTTT. It is translated as CASSLAIGDTEAFF.

The chain combines TRBV7-3 with TRBJ2-1, with TRBD2 matching over 10 bases. Germline V gene lookup returns CDR1 SGHTA and CDR2 FQGTGA. This CDR3 contains 15 residues. The V segment lost 5 bases and the J segment 4 bases; nucleotides outside the gene matches: 5. The chain's CDR3 is CASSRTSGAYNEQFF. In DNA, the CDR3 is TGTGCCAGCAGCCGGACTAGCGGCGCATACAATGAGCAGTTCTTC.

This clone was seen just once. V gene TRBV19 combines with J gene TRBJ1-3, with 7 bases that match TRBD1. This CDR3 is 15 amino acids long. CDR1 and CDR2 from the germline V gene are LNHDA and SQIVND (reference sequence). Trimming removed 7 bases from V and 0 bases from J; junction bases left unmatched: 6. The CDR3 sequence is CASTVDRDSGNTIYF. For the CDR3, the DNA is TGTGCCAGTACCGTAGACAGGGACTCTGGAAACACCATATATTTT.

The V call is TRBV30, the J call TRBJ1-1; D possibly corresponds to TRBD1 (5 bases). The CDR3 covers 9 residues. Deletions cut 6 bases from V and 7 bases from J, with 6 bases between. The germline CDR1 and CDR2 sequences are GTSNPN and SVGIG (reference sequence). Here the CDR3 reads CACGGEAFF. The DNA of the CDR3 is TGTGCCTGCGGGGGTGAAGCTTTCTTT.

The rearrangement links TRBV11-2 to TRBJ2-1; a weak D match, TRBD2 (6 bases). The CDR3 is 15 amino acids. V shed 5 bases and J shed 0 bases, with 11 bases lying between them. CDR1 SGHAT and CDR2 FQNNGV come from the germline V gene. CDR3: CASSHLASSYNEQFF. Written as DNA, the CDR3 is TGTGCCAGCAGCCATCTAGCGTCCTCCTACAATGAGCAGTTCTTC.

This clone has a handful of counts. The chain combines TRBV28 with TRBJ1-1, with D perhaps matching TRBD1 (6 bases). Germline CDR1 is MDHEN and CDR2 is SYDVKM. The CDR3 runs 14 residues. V lost 6 bases and J lost 2, with 13 bases in between. CDR3 region: CASSTTGLNTEAFF. The CDR3 nucleotides read TGTGCCAGCAGCACCACAGGGTTAAACACTGAAGCTTTCTTT.

This rearrangement joins TRBV19 to TRBJ2-7; no clear D. The germline V and J ends were trimmed by 0 bases and 3 bases, with 9 bases remaining between them. Germline-derived CDR1 and CDR2 are LNHDA and SQIVND (reference sequence). The CDR3 runs 14 residues. CDR3 protein: CASSIDYGFYEQYV. CDR3 DNA: TGTGCCAGTAGTATAGATTACGGGTTCTACGAGCAGTACGTC.

This chain links TRBV12-5 with TRBJ1-5, with D unclear. Germline CDR1 reads LGHNT; CDR2 reads FRNRAP. This CDR3 is 13 amino acids long. Trimming stripped 6 bases from V and 4 bases from J, with 10 bases between. The CDR3, as DNA: TGTGCTAGTGGAATGCGAGAGAATCAGCCCCAGCATTTT. Protein product: CASGMRENQPQHF.

The chain links TRBV7-6 to TRBJ2-1, with 10 bases identical to TRBD2. Germline V lookup: CDR1 SGHVS, CDR2 FNYEAQ. The CDR3 consists of 15 residues. J was trimmed by 3 bases and V by 6 bases; bases with no gene match: 5. CDR3 amino acids: CASSHSSGGYNEQFF. The CDR3 DNA sequence: TGTGCCAGCAGTCATTCTAGCGGGGGCTACAATGAGCAGTTCTTC.

This chain uses TRBV9 with TRBJ2-1, with D possibly matching TRBD2 (6 bases). The V end lost 3 bases, the J end lost 6 bases, and 16 bases lay between the germline ends. The CDR3 spans 15 residues. CDR1 is SGDLS and CDR2 is YYNGEE in the germline V gene. DNA for the CDR3: TGTGCCAGCAGCGCTCAACTACTAGCTTCCAATGAGCAGTTCTTC. Protein sequence: CASSAQLLASNEQFF.

The chain joins TRBV9 to TRBJ2-4; the D gene is possibly TRBD2 (7 bases). V lost 0 bases, J lost 3 bases, and 16 bases lay in between. The CDR3 is 17 residues long. From germline, CDR1 is SGDLS and CDR2 YYNGEE. In DNA, the CDR3 is TGTGCCAGCAGCGTAGGGGGGCGGGAGCCAGGCAAAAACATTCAGTACTTC. It codes for CASSVGGREPGKNIQYF.

A few counts support this clone. The chain carries TRBV4-1 and TRBJ1-2; the match to TRBD1 covers 11 bases. Trimming took 4 bases from V and 4 from J; bases not matched to a gene: 5. CDR1 MGHRA and CDR2 YSYEKL come from the germline V gene. This CDR3 contains 15 residues. The CDR3 bases are TGCGCCAGCAGCCGCCGGGACAGGGGGGGCTATGGCTACACCTTC. Residues: CASSRRDRGGYGYTF.

The V and J genes are TRBV29-1 and TRBJ2-5; D possibly corresponds to TRBD2 (5 bases). The CDR3 is 12 amino acids. Trimming shortened V by 3 bases and J by 5 bases, and 10 bases separated the two germline ends. Germline CDR1 SQVTM, CDR2 ANQGSEA. CDR3 sequence reads: CSVDEGAETQYF. CDR3 DNA sequence: TGCAGCGTTGATGAGGGTGCGGAGACCCAGTACTTC.

The chain combines TRBV11-2 with TRBJ1-2; 10 bases are a match to TRBD1. The CDR3 contains 15 residues. Germline lookup yields CDR1 SGHAT and CDR2 FQNNGV. The trim removed 4 bases at V and 8 bases at J, leaving 10 bases unmatched. CDR3 sequence reads: CASSSIKTGGKGYTF. CDR3 coding DNA: TGTGCCAGCAGCTCAATTAAGACAGGGGGCAAGGGCTACACCTTC.

V gene TRBV2 combines with J gene TRBJ1-3, with 7 bases fitting TRBD1. J lost 4 bases, V lost 8 bases, and 8 bases had no gene match. The CDR3 extends over 14 amino acids. Germline CDR1 is SNHLY and CDR2 is FYNNEI. The CDR3 spells CASGKGGAGNTIYF. In DNA, the CDR3 is TGTGCCAGCGGTAAAGGGGGCGCGGGAAACACCATATATTTT.

The gene calls are TRBV6-5 and TRBJ1-4; perhaps TRBD1 as D (6 bases). Deletions cut 0 bases from V and 8 bases from J, with 13 bases between. The CDR3 is made up of 15 amino acids. Per germline, CDR1 MNHEY and CDR2 SVGAGI. CDR3 coding DNA: TGTGCCAGCAGTTACTCCCGACAGGTGTGGGAAAAACTGTTTTTT. Amino acids: CASSYSRQVWEKLFF.